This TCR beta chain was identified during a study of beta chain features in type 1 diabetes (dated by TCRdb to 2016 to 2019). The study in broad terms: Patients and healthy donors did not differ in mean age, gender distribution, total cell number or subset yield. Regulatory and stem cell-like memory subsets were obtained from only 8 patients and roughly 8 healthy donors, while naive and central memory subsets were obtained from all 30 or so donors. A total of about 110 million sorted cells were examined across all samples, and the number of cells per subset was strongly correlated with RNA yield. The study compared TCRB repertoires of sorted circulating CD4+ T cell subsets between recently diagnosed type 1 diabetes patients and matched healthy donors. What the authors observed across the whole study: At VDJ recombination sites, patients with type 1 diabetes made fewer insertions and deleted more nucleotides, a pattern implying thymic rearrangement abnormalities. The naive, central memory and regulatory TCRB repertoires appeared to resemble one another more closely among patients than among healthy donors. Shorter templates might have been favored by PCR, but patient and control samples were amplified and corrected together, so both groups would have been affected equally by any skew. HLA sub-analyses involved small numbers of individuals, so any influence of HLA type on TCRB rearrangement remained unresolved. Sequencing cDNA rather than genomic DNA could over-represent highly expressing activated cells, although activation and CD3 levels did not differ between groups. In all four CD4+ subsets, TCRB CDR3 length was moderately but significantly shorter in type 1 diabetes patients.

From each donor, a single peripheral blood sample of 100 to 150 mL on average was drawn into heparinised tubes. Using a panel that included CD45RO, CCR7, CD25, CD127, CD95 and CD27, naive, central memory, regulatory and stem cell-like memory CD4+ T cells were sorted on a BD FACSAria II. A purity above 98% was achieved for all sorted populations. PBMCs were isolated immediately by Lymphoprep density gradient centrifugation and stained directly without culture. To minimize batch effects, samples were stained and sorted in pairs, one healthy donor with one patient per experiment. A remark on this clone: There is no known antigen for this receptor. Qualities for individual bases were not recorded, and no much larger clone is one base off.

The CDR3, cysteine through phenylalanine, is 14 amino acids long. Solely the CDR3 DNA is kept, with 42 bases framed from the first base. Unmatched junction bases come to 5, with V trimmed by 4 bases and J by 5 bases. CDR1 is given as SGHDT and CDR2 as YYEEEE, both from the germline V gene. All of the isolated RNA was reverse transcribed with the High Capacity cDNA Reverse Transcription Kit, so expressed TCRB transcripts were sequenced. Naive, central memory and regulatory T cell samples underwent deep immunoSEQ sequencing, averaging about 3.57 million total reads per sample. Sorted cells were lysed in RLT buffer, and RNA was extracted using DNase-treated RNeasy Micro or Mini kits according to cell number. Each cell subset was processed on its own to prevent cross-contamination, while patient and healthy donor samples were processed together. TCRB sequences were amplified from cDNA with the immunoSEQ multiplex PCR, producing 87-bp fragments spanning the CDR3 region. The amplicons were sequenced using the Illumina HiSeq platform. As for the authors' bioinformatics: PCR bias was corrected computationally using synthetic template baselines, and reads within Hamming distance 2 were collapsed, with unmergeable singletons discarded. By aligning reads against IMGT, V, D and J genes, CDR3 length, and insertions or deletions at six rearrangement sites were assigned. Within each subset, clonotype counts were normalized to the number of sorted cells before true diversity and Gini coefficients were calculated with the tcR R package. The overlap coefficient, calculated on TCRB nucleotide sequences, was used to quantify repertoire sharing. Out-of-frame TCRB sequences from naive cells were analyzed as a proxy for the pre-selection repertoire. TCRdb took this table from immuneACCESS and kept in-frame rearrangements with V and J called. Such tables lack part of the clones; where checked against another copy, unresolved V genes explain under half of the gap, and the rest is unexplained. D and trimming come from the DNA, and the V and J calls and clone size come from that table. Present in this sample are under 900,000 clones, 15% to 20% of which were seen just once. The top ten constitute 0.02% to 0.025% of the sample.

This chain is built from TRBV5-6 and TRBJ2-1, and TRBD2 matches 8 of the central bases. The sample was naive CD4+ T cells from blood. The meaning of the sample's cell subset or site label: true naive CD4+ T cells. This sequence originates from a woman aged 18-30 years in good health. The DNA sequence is TGTGCCAGCAGCCGCGGGAGGAGGGACAATGAGCAGTTCTTC. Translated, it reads CASSRGRRDNEQFF.